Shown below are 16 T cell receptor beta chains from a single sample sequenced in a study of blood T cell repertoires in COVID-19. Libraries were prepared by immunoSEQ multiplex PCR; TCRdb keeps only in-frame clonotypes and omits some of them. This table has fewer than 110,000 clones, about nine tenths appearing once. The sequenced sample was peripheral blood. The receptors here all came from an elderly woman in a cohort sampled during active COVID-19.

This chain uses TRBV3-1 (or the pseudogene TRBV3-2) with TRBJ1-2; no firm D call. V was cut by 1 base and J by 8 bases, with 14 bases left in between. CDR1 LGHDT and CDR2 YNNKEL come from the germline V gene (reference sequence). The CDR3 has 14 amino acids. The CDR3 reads CASSQAGNTKGYTF. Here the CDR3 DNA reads TGTGCCAGCAGCCAAGCGGGAAACACTAAAGGCTACACCTTC.

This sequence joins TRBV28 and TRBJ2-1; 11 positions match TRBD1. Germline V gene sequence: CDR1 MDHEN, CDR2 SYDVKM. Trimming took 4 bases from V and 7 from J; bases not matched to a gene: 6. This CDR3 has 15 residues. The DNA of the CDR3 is TGTGCCAGCAGTTACATAGGGACAGGGGGGAATGAGCAGTTCTTC. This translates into CASSYIGTGGNEQFF.

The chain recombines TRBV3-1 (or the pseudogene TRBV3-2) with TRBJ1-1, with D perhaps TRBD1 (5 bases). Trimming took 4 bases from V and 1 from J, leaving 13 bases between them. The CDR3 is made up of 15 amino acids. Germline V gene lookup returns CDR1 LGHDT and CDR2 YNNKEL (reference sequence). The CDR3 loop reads CASSPLSGPNTEAFF. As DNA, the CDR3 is TGTGCCAGCAGCCCTCTCTCAGGGCCGAACACTGAAGCTTTCTTT.

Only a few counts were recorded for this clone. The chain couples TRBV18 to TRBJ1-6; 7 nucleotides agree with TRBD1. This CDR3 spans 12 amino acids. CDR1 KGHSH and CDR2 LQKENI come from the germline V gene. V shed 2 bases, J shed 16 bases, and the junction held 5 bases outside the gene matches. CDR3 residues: CASSPSTGVLHF. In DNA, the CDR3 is TGTGCCAGCTCACCATCCACAGGGGTACTCCACTTT. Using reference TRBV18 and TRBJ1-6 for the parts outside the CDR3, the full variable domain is NAGVMQNPRHLVRRRGQEARLRCSPMKGHSHVYWYRQLPEEGLKFMVYLQKENIIDESGMPKERFSAEFPKEGPSILRIQQVVRGDSAAYFCASSPSTGVLHFGNGTRLTVT.

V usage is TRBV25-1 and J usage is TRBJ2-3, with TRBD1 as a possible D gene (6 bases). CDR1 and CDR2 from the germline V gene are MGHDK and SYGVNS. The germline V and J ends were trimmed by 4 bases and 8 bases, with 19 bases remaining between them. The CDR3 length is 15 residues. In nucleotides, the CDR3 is TGTGCCAGCAGTGCCGCGTTAACAGGGACGGGTACGCAGTATTTT. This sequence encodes CASSAALTGTGTQYF.

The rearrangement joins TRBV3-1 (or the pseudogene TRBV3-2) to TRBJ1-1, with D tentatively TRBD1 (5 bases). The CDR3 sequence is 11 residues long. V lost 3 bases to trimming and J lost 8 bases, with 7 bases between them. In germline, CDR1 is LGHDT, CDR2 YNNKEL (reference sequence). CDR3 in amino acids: CASSHTGEAFF. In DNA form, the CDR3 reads TGTGCCAGCAGCCACACAGGAGAAGCTTTCTTT.

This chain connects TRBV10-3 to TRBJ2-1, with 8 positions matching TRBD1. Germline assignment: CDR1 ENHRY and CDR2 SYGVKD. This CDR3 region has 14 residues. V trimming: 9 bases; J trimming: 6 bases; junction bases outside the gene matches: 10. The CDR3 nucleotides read TGTGCCATGTCGGGACAGGTCCAATCCAATGAGCAGTTCTTC. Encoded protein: CAMSGQVQSNEQFF.

CDR3 nucleotides: TGTGCCACCAGTGACCGCGGGACGGGGGGCTCGGAGACCCAGTACTTC. It specifies CATSDRGTGGSETQYF. This rearrangement joins TRBV24-1 to TRBJ2-5, with D possibly matching TRBD2 (7 bases). The V end lost 4 bases, the J end lost 5 bases, and 19 bases lay between the germline ends. The CDR3 covers 16 residues. Germline V gene lookup returns CDR1 KGHDR and CDR2 SFDVKD.

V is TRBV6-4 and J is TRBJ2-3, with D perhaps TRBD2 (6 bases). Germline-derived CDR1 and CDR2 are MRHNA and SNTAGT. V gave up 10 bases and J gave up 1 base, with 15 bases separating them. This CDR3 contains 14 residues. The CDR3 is CATSRDFGTDTQYF. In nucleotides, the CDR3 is TGTGCCACCTCCAGGGACTTCGGCACAGATACGCAGTATTTT.

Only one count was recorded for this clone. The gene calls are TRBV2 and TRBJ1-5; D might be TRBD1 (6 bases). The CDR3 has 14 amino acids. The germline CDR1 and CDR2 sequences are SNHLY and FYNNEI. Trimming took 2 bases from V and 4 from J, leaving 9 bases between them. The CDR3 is CASSERGGNQPQHF. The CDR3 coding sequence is TGTGCCAGCAGTGAAAGGGGGGGGAATCAGCCCCAGCATTTT. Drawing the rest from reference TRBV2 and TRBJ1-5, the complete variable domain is EPEVTQTPSHQVTQMGQEVILRCVPISNHLYFYWYRQILGQKVEFLVSFYNNEISEKSEIFDDQFSVERPDGSNFTLKIRSTKLEDSAMYFCASSERGGNQPQHFGDGTRLSIL.

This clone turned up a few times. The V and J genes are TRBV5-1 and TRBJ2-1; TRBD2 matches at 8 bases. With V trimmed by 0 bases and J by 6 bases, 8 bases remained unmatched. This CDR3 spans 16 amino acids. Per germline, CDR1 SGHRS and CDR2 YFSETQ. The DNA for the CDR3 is TGCGCCAGCAGCTTGGATGCCAGCGGGAGTTTCAATGAGCAGTTCTTC. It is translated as CASSLDASGSFNEQFF.

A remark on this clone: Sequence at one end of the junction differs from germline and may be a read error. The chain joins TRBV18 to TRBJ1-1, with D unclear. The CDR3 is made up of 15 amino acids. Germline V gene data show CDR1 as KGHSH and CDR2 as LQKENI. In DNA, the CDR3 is TGTGCCAGCTCACCATCGGTCGGGGAAAACAGTGAAGCTTTCTTT. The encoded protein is CASSPSVGENSEAFF.

CDR3 sequence reads: CAIRGTGDSPLHF. DNA for the CDR3: TGTGCCATCAGGGGGACAGGGGATTCACCCCTCCACTTT. The rearrangement links TRBV10-3 to TRBJ1-6, with TRBD1 matching 10 bases. Germline V CDR1 and CDR2: ENHRY, SYGVKD. This CDR3 spans 13 amino acids. V gave up 6 bases and J gave up 8 bases; unmatched junction bases: 1.

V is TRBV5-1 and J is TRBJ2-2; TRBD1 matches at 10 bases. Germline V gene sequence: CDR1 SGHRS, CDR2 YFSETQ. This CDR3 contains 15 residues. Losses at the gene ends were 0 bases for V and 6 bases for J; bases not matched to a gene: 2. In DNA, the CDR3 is TGCGCCAGCAGCTTGGAAGGGACAGGGGCCGGGGAGCTGTTTTTT. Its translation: CASSLEGTGAGELFF.

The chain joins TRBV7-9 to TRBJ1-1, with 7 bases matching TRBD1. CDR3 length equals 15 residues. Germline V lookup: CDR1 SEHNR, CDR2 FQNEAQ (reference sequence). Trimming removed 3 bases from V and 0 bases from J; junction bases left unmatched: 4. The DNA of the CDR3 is TGTGCCAGCAGCTTCACGGACAGGCTGAACACTGAAGCTTTCTTT. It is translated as CASSFTDRLNTEAFF.

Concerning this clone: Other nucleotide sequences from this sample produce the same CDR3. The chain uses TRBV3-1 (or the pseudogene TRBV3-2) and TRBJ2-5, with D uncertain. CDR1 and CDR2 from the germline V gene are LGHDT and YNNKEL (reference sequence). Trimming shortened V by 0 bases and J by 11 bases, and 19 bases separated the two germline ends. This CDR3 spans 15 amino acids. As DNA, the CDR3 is TGTGCCAGCAGCCAAGATATTAGCATACCCAGAACTCAGTACTTC. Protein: CASSQDISIPRTQYF.